This entry features one T cell receptor beta chain sequence. The source of the sample is a study of blood T cell repertoires in COVID-19. Turning to the study itself: Collection of acute and convalescent COVID-19 samples took place in the United States, Italy and Spain.

Per the original methods: Reference gene primer amplification in the assay estimated nucleated cell counts. Method: immunoSEQ multiplex PCR; TCRdb's copy keeps in-frame clones and lacks some. The DNA was the basis for D and trimming; V, J and clone size are from that table. Here the sample spans about 140,000 clones, about 86% being singletons. V was cut by 3 bases and J by 6 bases, with 21 bases left in between. The CDR3 has 18 amino acids. The V gene's germline CDR1 is LGHDT and CDR2 YNNKEL (reference sequence). V and J are TRBV3-1 (or the pseudogene TRBV3-2) and TRBJ1-6; the D is unclear. The TCR comes from a woman aged 55 to 70 with acute or convalescent COVID-19. Sequenced: peripheral blood. CDR3 region: CASSQLAPISTSNSPLHF. CDR3 in DNA: TGTGCCAGCAGCCAGCTAGCTCCCATTTCTACATCTAATTCACCCCTCCACTTT.